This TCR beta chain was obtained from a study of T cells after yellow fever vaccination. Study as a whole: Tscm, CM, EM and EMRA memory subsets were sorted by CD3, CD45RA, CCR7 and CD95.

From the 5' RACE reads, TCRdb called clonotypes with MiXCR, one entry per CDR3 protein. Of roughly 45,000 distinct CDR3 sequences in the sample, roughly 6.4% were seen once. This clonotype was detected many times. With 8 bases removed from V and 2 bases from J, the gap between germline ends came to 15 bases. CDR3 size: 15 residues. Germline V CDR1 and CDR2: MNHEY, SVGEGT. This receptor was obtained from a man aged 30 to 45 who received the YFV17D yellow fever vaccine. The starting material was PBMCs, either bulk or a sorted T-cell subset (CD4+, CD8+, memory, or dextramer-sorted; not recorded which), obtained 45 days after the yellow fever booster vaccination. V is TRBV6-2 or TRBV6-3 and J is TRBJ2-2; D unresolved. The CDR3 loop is CASSISHRNTGELFF. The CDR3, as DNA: TGTGCCAGCTCTATTTCACACCGTAACACCGGGGAGCTGTTTTTT.